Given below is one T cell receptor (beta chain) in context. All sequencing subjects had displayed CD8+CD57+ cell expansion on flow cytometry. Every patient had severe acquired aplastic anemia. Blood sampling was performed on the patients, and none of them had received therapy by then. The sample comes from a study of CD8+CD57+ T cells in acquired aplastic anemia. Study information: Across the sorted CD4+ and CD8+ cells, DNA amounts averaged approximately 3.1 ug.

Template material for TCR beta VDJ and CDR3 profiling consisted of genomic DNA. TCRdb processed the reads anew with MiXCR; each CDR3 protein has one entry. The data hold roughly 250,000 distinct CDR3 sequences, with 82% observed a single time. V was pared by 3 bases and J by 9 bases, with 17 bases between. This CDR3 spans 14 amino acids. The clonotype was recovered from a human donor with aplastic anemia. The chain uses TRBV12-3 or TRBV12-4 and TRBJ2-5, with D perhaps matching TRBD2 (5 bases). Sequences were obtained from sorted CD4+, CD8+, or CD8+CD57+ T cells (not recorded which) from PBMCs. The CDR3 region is CASSLQLRDQPQYF. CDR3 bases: TGTGCCAGCAGTTTGCAGCTGAGGGATCAGCCCCAGTACTTC.